What follows are 20 T cell receptor beta chains derived from one specimen sequenced in a study of T cells in Graves' hyperthyroidism and ophthalmopathy. Amplification yielded TCR beta CDR3 regions, with RNA transcripts as the source. A first-round RT-PCR of the TCR CDR3 used the HTBI primer set. TCRdb re-called the multiplex PCR reads through MiXCR, storing one row per CDR3 protein. The sample holds approximately 600,000 distinct CDR3 sequences, about 14% seen once. The specimen was blood. The receptors shown here come from a young woman with Graves' ophthalmopathy.

Many counts were recorded for this clonotype. The chain joins TRBV7-2 to TRBJ2-4; D gene uncertain. V was trimmed by 4 bases and J by 8 bases, leaving 12 bases between them. The CDR3 has 13 amino acids. Germline assignment: CDR1 SGHTA and CDR2 FQGNSA. The CDR3 DNA reads as TGTGCCAGCAGCTCGACGATACGGGACATTCAGTACTTC. Translating it yields CASSSTIRDIQYF. Full variable domain (remainder filled in from reference TRBV7-2 and TRBJ2-4): GAGVSQSPSNKVTEKGKDVELRCDPISGHTALYWYRQSLGQGLEFLIYFQGNSAPDKSGLPSDRFSAERTGGSVSTLTIQRTQQEDSAVYLCASSSTIRDIQYFGAGTRLSVL.

This clonotype was counted at least ten times. V usage is TRBV30 and J usage is TRBJ1-2; D is uncertain. Germline-derived CDR1 and CDR2 are GTSNPN and SVGIG (reference sequence). Trimming removed 4 bases from V and 2 bases from J, with 17 bases in between. The CDR3 contains 15 residues. The CDR3 DNA is TGTGCCTGGAAAAATATGAGGAAACGAAACTATGGCTACACCTTC. Its translation: CAWKNMRKRNYGYTF.

In this sample, this clonotype turned up many times. V gene TRBV30 combines with J gene TRBJ1-1; no definite D call. The CDR3 is 14 amino acids. The V end was cut by 5 bases, the J end by 7 bases, with 20 bases between. Germline V CDR1 and CDR2: GTSNPN, SVGIG (reference sequence). The CDR3 coding sequence is TGTGCCTGGGACCGGTACCAGAGTAAGAGTGAAGCTTTCTTT. It codes for CAWDRYQSKSEAFF.

In this sample, this clonotype turned up many times. V gene TRBV6-2 or TRBV6-3 combines with J gene TRBJ1-5; D is unclear. The germline V gene encodes CDR1 MNHEY and CDR2 SVGEGT. The CDR3 contains 14 residues. V was trimmed by 2 bases and J by 4 bases, leaving 9 bases between them. In nucleotides, the CDR3 is TGTGCCAGCAGTTACGGCCCGATGAATCAGCCCCAGCATTTT. This translates into CASSYGPMNQPQHF.

This clonotype has more than one count but fewer than ten. The chain carries TRBV7-9 and TRBJ2-3; D possibly corresponds to TRBD2 (5 bases). V lost 5 bases to trimming and J lost 1 base, with 13 bases between them. Germline CDR1 reads SEHNR; CDR2 reads FQNEAQ (reference sequence). The CDR3 has 15 amino acids. CDR3 nucleotides: TGTGCCAGCAGCCCTCCAATGCGGGGCACAGATACGCAGTATTTT. Translated: CASSPPMRGTDTQYF.

This chain links TRBV20-1 with TRBJ2-1; D call uncertain. V was clipped by 3 bases and J by 5 bases, with 11 bases between them. Germline V gene sequence: CDR1 DFQATT, CDR2 SNEGSKA (reference sequence). The CDR3 covers 13 residues. The CDR3 nucleotides read TGCAGTGCTAGTGCTGGGAATGACAATGAGCAGTTCTTC. It codes for CSASAGNDNEQFF.

This clonotype showed up many times. The chain is built from TRBV15 and TRBJ1-2; maybe TRBD1 (5 bases). Trimming took off 2 bases at V and 8 bases at J, with 18 bases between the two ends. The CDR3 consists of 15 residues. The germline CDR1 and CDR2 sequences are LNHNV and YYDKDF (reference sequence). The CDR3 DNA is TGTGCCACCAGCAGACACCCGGGACTCGGGCAAGGCTACACCTTC. It specifies CATSRHPGLGQGYTF.

There are many counts of this clonotype. The genes are TRBV7-9 and TRBJ1-4; TRBD1 matches 9 bases. CDR3 length: 16 amino acids. V lost 2 bases, J lost 4 bases, and 5 bases stayed unmatched. The V gene's germline CDR1 is SEHNR and CDR2 FQNEAQ (reference sequence). The CDR3 sequence is CASSLNRGQGNEKLFF. The DNA of the CDR3 is TGTGCCAGCAGCTTAAATAGGGGACAGGGTAATGAAAAACTGTTTTTT.

The V and J genes are TRBV7-9 and TRBJ1-2; 7 nucleotides match TRBD1. Germline CDR1 and CDR2: SEHNR and FQNEAQ (reference sequence). Losses at the gene ends were 5 bases for V and 7 bases for J; bases not matched to a gene: 13. This CDR3 spans 15 amino acids. Written as DNA, the CDR3 is TGTGCCAGCAGCCCCCCAGGGGGACGGTTAGGTGGCTACACCTTC. Encoded protein: CASSPPGGRLGGYTF.

This clonotype has ten or more counts. This chain connects TRBV7-9 to TRBJ2-7, with D perhaps being TRBD1 or TRBD2 (6 bases each). V was pared by 10 bases and J by 7 bases, with 26 bases between. The CDR3 is made up of 15 amino acids. The V gene's germline CDR1 is SEHNR and CDR2 FQNEAQ (reference sequence). Here the CDR3 reads CATPREATGGPEQYF. As DNA, the CDR3 is TGTGCCACCCCTAGGGAGGCGACCGGGGGCCCTGAGCAGTACTTC.

At least ten counts were recorded for this clonotype. The rearrangement links TRBV28 to TRBJ2-7; 11 bases match TRBD1. The CDR3 has 16 residues. Germline values: CDR1 MDHEN, CDR2 SYDVKM. The junction had 13 bases not matched to a gene; V was cut back by 9 bases and J by 3 bases. In DNA, the CDR3 is TGTGCCAGTCGGACAGGGGGCAACACCGGCCACTACGAGCAGTACTTC. This encodes CASRTGGNTGHYEQYF.

As to this clonotype: A much larger clone lies one base from this, so it may be a read error. This rearrangement joins TRBV30 to TRBJ1-1, with D perhaps TRBD1 (6 bases). This CDR3 comprises 15 residues. The V gene's germline CDR1 is GTSNPN and CDR2 SVGIG (reference sequence). The V end lost 2 bases, the J end lost 4 bases, and 17 bases lay between the germline ends. The CDR3 sequence is CAWSTLFQGSTEAFF. The CDR3 DNA follows: TGTGCCTGGAGTACTTTATTCCAGGGGTCCACTGAAGCTTTCTTT.

Only a few counts were recorded for this clonotype. The gene calls are TRBV4-3 and TRBJ2-3; 8 nucleotides match TRBD2. The CDR3 extends over 17 amino acids. V shed 0 bases, J shed 1 base, and the junction held 6 bases outside the gene matches. CDR1 is LGHNA, CDR2 YSLEER, per germline. The CDR3 sequence is CASSQDGVGRGTDTQYF. The CDR3 DNA reads as TGCGCCAGCAGCCAAGACGGAGTCGGGAGGGGCACAGATACGCAGTATTTT.

This clonotype has more than one count but fewer than ten. J is TRBJ1-1 and V is TRBV7-2; 7 bases match TRBD1. Germline values: CDR1 SGHTA, CDR2 FQGNSA. With 4 bases clipped from V and 6 bases from J, the junction kept 14 bases outside the gene matches. This CDR3 region has 16 residues. Here the CDR3 DNA reads TGTGCCAGCAGCTCAGTTTGGTGGATAGACAGGGCTGAAGCTTTCTTT. Translating it yields CASSSVWWIDRAEAFF.

In the case of this clonotype: Being one base from a much bigger clone, this may be a read error. The CDR3 does not end in the conserved phenylalanine or tryptophan, so this is likely a read error. CDR3: CASSYTLNTEAFL. DNA for the CDR3: TGTGCCAGCAGTTACACCCTGAACACTGAAGCTTTCCTT. The chain uses TRBV12-3 or TRBV12-4 and TRBJ1-1; D call uncertain. V lost 4 bases and J lost 0, with 6 bases in between. CDR3 size: 13 residues.

This clonotype showed up many times. This chain connects TRBV9 to TRBJ2-1; D uncertain. Germline assignment: CDR1 SGDLS and CDR2 YYNGEE. This CDR3 comprises 17 residues. Deletions cut 0 bases from V and 3 bases from J, with 16 bases between. Written as DNA, the CDR3 is TGTGCCAGCAGCGTAGGAAAGCTGCGGTTCGACTACAATGAGCAGTTCTTC. Translation: CASSVGKLRFDYNEQFF.

This clonotype was seen repeatedly, ten times or more. The genes are TRBV7-9 and TRBJ2-1, with 7 bases matching TRBD2. The germline V gene has CDR1 SEHNR and CDR2 FQNEAQ (reference sequence). Unmatched junction bases numbered 18, after V lost 6 bases and J lost 4 bases. This CDR3 contains 18 residues. CDR3 amino acids: CASSDPLGVAGLYNEQFF. DNA for the CDR3: TGTGCCAGCAGTGATCCGTTAGGGGTAGCGGGCTTATACAATGAGCAGTTCTTC.

This clonotype showed up just a few times. V gene TRBV6-1 combines with J gene TRBJ2-3; D perhaps matches TRBD2 (6 bases). Per germline, CDR1 MNHNS and CDR2 SASEGT. The CDR3 runs 15 residues. V was clipped by 5 bases and J by 0 bases, with 12 bases between them. As DNA, the CDR3 is TGTGCCAGCAGTTTCCAAGCGGGCAGCACAGATACGCAGTATTTT. This sequence encodes CASSFQAGSTDTQYF.

The V call is TRBV29-1, the J call TRBJ2-1; D call uncertain. The V end lost 3 bases, the J end lost 7 bases, and 13 bases lay between the germline ends. The CDR3 has 13 amino acids. Germline-derived CDR1 and CDR2 are SQVTM and ANQGSEA. The CDR3 sequence: CSVDRADRNEQFF. CDR3 sequence (DNA): TGCAGCGTTGATAGGGCAGACCGAAATGAGCAGTTCTTC.

At least ten counts were recorded for this clonotype. This chain connects TRBV6-1 to TRBJ1-1; D ambiguous. V was clipped by 3 bases and J by 3 bases, with 8 bases between them. From germline, CDR1 is MNHNS and CDR2 SASEGT. The CDR3 sequence is 13 residues long. The CDR3 loop reads CASSEYGDTEAFF. CDR3 coding DNA: TGTGCCAGCAGTGAGTATGGGGACACTGAAGCTTTCTTT.